These T cell receptor beta chains were read from a single sample in a study of shared clonotypes between healthy human individuals. Data came from immunoSEQ multiplex PCR; TCRdb stores just in-frame clones and leaves some out. This sample carries about 1,900,000 clones, less than 95% of them seen once, and the ten largest clones take 1.2%. Sequenced input: naive CD8+ T cells sorted from blood. The origin of the receptors is a man aged 18 to 29 in good health. The CDR3 runs from the conserved cysteine through the conserved F or W. A D gene is named only where the DNA matches it firmly. Only part of the rows carry a size: once, few, many, or a class if the clone is expanded.

size | J | D | V | CDR3 | DNA
NA | TRBJ2-2 | TRBD1 | TRBV5-8 | CASSSQTGGITGELFF | TGTGCCAGCAGCTCCCAGACAGGGGGCATCACCGGGGAGCTGTTTTTT
NA | TRBJ1-1 | NA | TRBV19 | CASSIVGAWTEAFF | TGTGCCAGTAGTATAGTGGGGGCATGGACTGAAGCTTTCTTT
NA | TRBJ1-2 | NA | TRBV9 | CASTPSGSLAYGYTF | TGTGCCAGCACGCCTTCAGGGAGCCTCGCCTATGGCTACACCTTC
NA | TRBJ2-5 | NA | TRBV6-5 | CASSSSWEETQYF | TGTGCCAGCAGTTCCTCCTGGGAAGAGACCCAGTACTTC
NA | TRBJ2-3 | TRBD2 | TRBV9 | CASSFYSGGASDTQYF | TGTGCCAGCAGCTTTTATAGCGGGGGGGCCTCGGATACGCAGTATTTT
NA | TRBJ1-3 | NA | TRBV19 | CASSFSPSGNTIYF | TGTGCCAGTTCCTTCTCACCCTCTGGAAACACCATATATTTT
NA | TRBJ1-3 | NA | TRBV7-9 | CASSLGATIGNTIYF | TGTGCCAGCAGCTTAGGCGCCACCATTGGAAACACCATATATTTT
NA | TRBJ2-7 | TRBD1 | TRBV4-1 | CASSQKTTGTGYEQYF | TGCGCCAGCAGTCAAAAGACAACCGGGACAGGCTACGAGCAGTACTTC
NA | TRBJ2-1 | TRBD2 | TRBV5-6 | CASSTSGYNEQFF | TGTGCCAGCAGTACTAGCGGCTACAATGAGCAGTTCTTC
NA | TRBJ2-1 | NA | TRBV29-1 | CSVEGTYNEQFF | TGCAGCGTTGAAGGGACCTACAATGAGCAGTTCTTC
NA | TRBJ1-1 | NA | TRBV10-3 | CAISESWTTEAFF | TGTGCCATCAGTGAGTCATGGACCACGGAGGCTTTCTTT
few | TRBJ2-1 | TRBD2 | TRBV6-6 | CASSYGTSGNEQFF | TGTGCCAGCAGTTACGGGACTAGCGGCAATGAGCAGTTCTTC
NA | TRBJ1-1 | TRBD1 | TRBV7-9 | CASSPPGQGGNTEAFF | TGTGCCAGCAGCCCCCCCGGACAGGGTGGGAACACTGAAGCTTTCTTT
NA | TRBJ2-7 | TRBD1 | TRBV19 | CAPFLEPGQGGEVERISYEQYF | TGTGCCCCGTTTTTAGAACCCGGACAGGGGGGCGAAGTAGAGAGGATCTCCTACGAGCAGTACTTC
once | TRBJ2-7 | NA | TRBV6-1 | CASSVMGGSYEQYF | TGTGCCAGCAGTGTTATGGGGGGCAGCTACGAGCAGTACTTC
NA | TRBJ1-3 | NA | TRBV7-6 | CASSLDLLLSSGNTIYF | TGTGCCAGCAGCTTAGACCTTTTGTTGAGCTCTGGAAACACCATATATTTT
NA | TRBJ1-1 | NA | TRBV11-2 | CASSEDGHAEAFF | TGTGCCAGCAGCGAGGACGGCCACGCTGAAGCTTTCTTT
NA | TRBJ2-3 | TRBD2 | TRBV6-1 | CASSEIGSGIFPPDTQYF | TGTGCCAGCAGTGAGATCGGTAGCGGGATATTCCCCCCAGATACGCAGTATTTT
NA | TRBJ1-2 | NA | TRBV5-4 | CASSSGPANGYTF | TGTGCCAGCAGCTCGGGCCCAGCGAATGGCTACACCTTC
NA | TRBJ1-2 | NA | TRBV28 | CASRIQGISNYGYTF | TGTGCCAGCAGGATTCAGGGGATTTCTAACTATGGCTACACCTTC
NA | TRBJ1-6 | TRBD1 | TRBV9 | CASGGTGVYSPLHF | TGTGCCAGCGGGGGGACAGGGGTGTATTCACCCCTCCACTTT
NA | TRBJ2-5 | TRBD2 | TRBV7-7 | CASSQLAGGQETQYF | TGTGCTAGCAGCCAACTAGCGGGGGGACAAGAGACCCAGTACTTC
NA | TRBJ2-3 | NA | TRBV6-5 | CASGALVGDTQYF | TGTGCCAGCGGGGCGTTGGTGGGAGATACGCAGTATTTT